The 9 T cell receptor beta chains in this list originate from one sample, sequenced in a study of T-cell memory formation after mild COVID-19. TCRdb fed the 5' RACE reads into MiXCR, producing one record per CDR3 protein. The table lists roughly 600,000 distinct CDR3 sequences, roughly 18% of them singletons. The specimen sequenced was PBMCs or a T cell subset sorted from them (not recorded which). Receptors were obtained from an adult woman who had mild COVID-19 (a few samples of this study predate the infection). Cell type and time point are not known.

This chain connects TRBV2 to TRBJ2-7; D remains ambiguous. The CDR3 is made up of 11 amino acids. Germline-derived CDR1 and CDR2 are SNHLY and FYNNEI. The V and J ends lost 6 bases and 7 bases respectively, with 10 bases between them. DNA of the CDR3: TGTGCCAGCAGCAGCAACTCGGAGCAGTACTTC. Translation: CASSSNSEQYF. Variable domain in full (rest from reference TRBV2 and TRBJ2-7): EPEVTQTPSHQVTQMGQEVILRCVPISNHLYFYWYRQILGQKVEFLVSFYNNEISEKSEIFDDQFSVERPDGSNFTLKIRSTKLEDSAMYFCASSSNSEQYFGPGTRLTVT.

This rearrangement joins TRBV3-1 to TRBJ1-1; TRBD1 agrees at 7 bases. This CDR3 is 13 amino acids long. The J segment lost 10 bases and the V segment lost 3 bases, leaving 8 bases of the junction unmatched. CDR1 is LGHDT and CDR2 is YNNKEL in the germline V gene (reference sequence). CDR3 residues: CASSHGGGTVAFF. The DNA for the CDR3 is TGTGCCAGCAGCCACGGGGGCGGGACAGTAGCTTTCTTT.

This sequence joins TRBV29-1 and TRBJ2-7; 13 bases align to TRBD2. CDR1 SQVTM and CDR2 ANQGSEA come from the germline V gene. Trimming cost V 6 bases and J 5 bases; bases outside gene matches: 4. The CDR3 sequence is 13 residues long. CDR3 residues: CSVRTSGSHEQYF. In DNA, the CDR3 is TGCAGCGTCCGGACTAGCGGGAGCCACGAGCAGTACTTC.

This clonotype was seen at least ten times. The chain recombines TRBV6-5 with TRBJ1-1; the D gene is possibly TRBD1 (6 bases). The CDR3 sequence is 14 residues long. Germline V gene lookup returns CDR1 MNHEY and CDR2 SVGAGI. Trimming removed 5 bases from V and 5 bases from J, with 15 bases in between. The CDR3 sequence: CASSAGQFQTEAFF. In DNA, the CDR3 is TGTGCCAGCAGTGCTGGACAGTTTCAAACTGAAGCTTTCTTT.

This clonotype was detected only a few times. V and J are TRBV15 and TRBJ1-2; the D is unclear. The CDR3 has 14 residues. V was clipped by 0 bases and J by 4 bases, with 9 bases between them. From germline, CDR1 is LNHNV and CDR2 YYDKDF (reference sequence). The CDR3 here is CATSRDVGSYGYTF. The CDR3, as DNA: TGTGCCACCAGCAGAGACGTGGGCAGCTATGGCTACACCTTC.

This clonotype was seen a few times. The V and J genes are TRBV29-1 and TRBJ1-2; D may be TRBD1 (5 bases). The CDR3 sequence is 13 residues long. The germline V and J ends were trimmed by 6 bases and 5 bases, with 16 bases remaining between them. Germline CDR1 reads SQVTM; CDR2 reads ANQGSEA. The CDR3 protein is CSVQTRGRYGYTF. CDR3 nucleotides: TGCAGCGTCCAAACTAGGGGAAGGTATGGCTACACCTTC.

This clonotype was picked up a small number of times. V is TRBV9 and J is TRBJ2-1, with 10 bases matching TRBD2. CDR1 and CDR2 from the germline V gene are SGDLS and YYNGEE. Losses at the gene ends were 0 bases for V and 8 bases for J; bases not matched to a gene: 5. The CDR3 is 15 amino acids. CDR3 DNA sequence: TGTGCCAGCAGCGTAGAAACTAGCGGGGAGGATGAGCAGTTCTTC. It yields the protein CASSVETSGEDEQFF.

This clonotype was seen a few times. This chain connects TRBV24-1 to TRBJ2-5; D is uncertain. In germline, CDR1 is KGHDR, CDR2 SFDVKD. V lost 1 base to trimming and J lost 2 bases, with 7 bases between them. The CDR3 extends over 14 amino acids. The chain's CDR3 is CATSDFKTQETQYF. The CDR3 coding sequence is TGTGCCACCAGTGATTTCAAGACTCAAGAGACCCAGTACTTC.

V and J are TRBV15 and TRBJ2-7, with D possibly TRBD2 on 5 matching bases. Germline V gene sequence: CDR1 LNHNV, CDR2 YYDKDF (reference sequence). CDR3 length: 15 amino acids. V was shortened by 1 base and J by 7 bases, with 17 bases between the two germline ends. The DNA for the CDR3 is TGTGCCACCAGCAGAGCTCTCGTCTCTGACTATGAGCAGTACTTC. Translation: CATSRALVSDYEQYF. Drawing the rest from reference TRBV15 and TRBJ2-7, the complete variable domain is DAMVIQNPRYQVTQFGKPVTLSCSQTLNHNVMYWYQQKSSQAPKLLFHYYDKDFNNEADTPDNFQSRRPNTSFCFLDIRSPGLGDTAMYLCATSRALVSDYEQYFGPGTRLTVT.